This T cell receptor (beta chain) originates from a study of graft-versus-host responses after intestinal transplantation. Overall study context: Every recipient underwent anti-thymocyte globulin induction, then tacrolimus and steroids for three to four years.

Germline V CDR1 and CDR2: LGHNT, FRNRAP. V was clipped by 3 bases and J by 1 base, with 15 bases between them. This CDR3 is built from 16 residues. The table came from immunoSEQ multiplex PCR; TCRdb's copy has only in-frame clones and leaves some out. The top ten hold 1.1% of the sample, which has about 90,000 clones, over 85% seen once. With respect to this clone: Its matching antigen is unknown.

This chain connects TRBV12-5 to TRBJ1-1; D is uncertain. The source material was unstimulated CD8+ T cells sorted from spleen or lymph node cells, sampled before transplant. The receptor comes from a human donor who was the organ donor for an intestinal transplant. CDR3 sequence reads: CASGFSLREPNTEAFF. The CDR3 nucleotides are TGTGCTAGTGGTTTTTCGTTAAGGGAGCCGAACACTGAAGCTTTCTTT.